Each of the 29 T cell receptor beta chains below was sequenced from the same sample in a study of spatial heterogeneity in lung cancer. Overall study findings and caveats: One measure, the expanded intratumoral alpha and beta TCR count, tracked tumor mutation counts.

In TCRdb, the 5' RACE reads were re-called with MiXCR into one record per CDR3 protein. This sample has about 1,200 distinct CDR3 sequences; 15% to 17% occur once, and the top ten carry roughly 21%. Their antigens remain unidentified. As for time point: sample taken at primary tumor resection. Specimen: lung tumor tissue, collected at surgery. The receptors originated from a male donor with early-stage non-small cell lung cancer.

This clonotype counts as large. This chain connects TRBV10-3 to TRBJ2-7, with 8 nucleotides matching TRBD1. The CDR3 sequence is 14 residues long. Trimming at V came to 4 bases and at J to 0 bases, leaving 2 bases not matched to a gene. CDR1 is ENHRY, CDR2 SYGVKD, per germline. The CDR3 protein is CAISGTGSSYEQYF. The CDR3 coding sequence is TGTGCCATCAGTGGGACAGGGAGCTCCTACGAGCAGTACTTC.

Within the sample, this clonotype is medium-sized. The chain joins TRBV7-9 to TRBJ2-1; 16 bases are a match to TRBD2. In germline, CDR1 is SEHNR, CDR2 FQNEAQ (reference sequence). V shed 5 bases, J shed 3 bases, and the junction held 7 bases outside the gene matches. The CDR3 is 18 amino acids. The CDR3: CASSQGLAGGRDYNEQFF. Here the CDR3 DNA reads TGTGCCAGCAGCCAGGGACTAGCGGGAGGGCGTGACTACAATGAGCAGTTCTTC.

The V gene is TRBV29-1, the J gene TRBJ1-5; possibly TRBD1 for D (5 bases). Germline CDR1 SQVTM, CDR2 ANQGSEA. The CDR3 has 15 residues. The V end lost 7 bases, the J end lost 3 bases, and 19 bases lay between the germline ends. CDR3 nucleotides: TGCAGCGACGAATCCGGGACGGAAAACAATCAGCCCCAGCATTTT. This gives the protein CSDESGTENNQPQHF.

In this sample, this clonotype is large (0.1 to 1%). The rearrangement links TRBV18 to TRBJ2-7; no firm D call. This CDR3 contains 14 residues. Germline lookup yields CDR1 KGHSH and CDR2 LQKENI. The V and J ends lost 2 bases and 1 base respectively, with 9 bases between them. The CDR3 protein is CASSPNTGSYEQYF. Here the CDR3 DNA reads TGTGCCAGCTCACCAAATACGGGTTCCTACGAGCAGTACTTC.

V gene TRBV20-1 combines with J gene TRBJ2-1; D possibly uses TRBD1 or TRBD2 (5 bases each). V lost 6 bases to trimming and J lost 4 bases, with 19 bases between them. The CDR3 totals 15 residues. In germline, CDR1 is DFQATT, CDR2 SNEGSKA (reference sequence). This chain's CDR3 is CSAIHWGRLYNEQFF. The CDR3 DNA reads as TGCAGTGCCATCCACTGGGGGAGACTTTACAATGAGCAGTTCTTC.

This clonotype is categorized as medium-sized. The V gene is TRBV20-1, the J gene TRBJ1-5; possible D gene TRBD1, 5 bases. The CDR3 loop spans 13 amino acids. V lost 5 bases, J lost 0 bases, and 8 bases lay in between. Germline loops: CDR1 DFQATT, CDR2 SNEGSKA (reference sequence). CDR3 region: CSAAQGSNQPQHF. The CDR3 DNA reads as TGCAGTGCTGCCCAGGGTAGCAATCAGCCCCAGCATTTT.

The sample holds a few counts of this clonotype. At one boundary the junction diverges from the germline segment, which might be a read error. This chain joins TRBV11-2 and TRBJ2-2, with D possibly TRBD2 on 7 matching bases. In germline, CDR1 is SGHAT, CDR2 FQNNGV. The CDR3 runs to 16 residues. Written as DNA, the CDR3 is TGTGCCAGCAGCTTAAATTTGTGGGGGGGCTCCGGCGAGCTGTTTTTT. Translating it yields CASSLNLWGGSGELFF.

This clonotype counts as medium-sized. The CDR3 DNA is TGTGCCTGGAACCTGCACTCCGGGACAGCAAATTCACCCCTCCACTTT. Protein: CAWNLHSGTANSPLHF. The chain couples TRBV30 to TRBJ1-6; 7 nucleotides align to TRBD1. Germline loops: CDR1 GTSNPN, CDR2 SVGIG (reference sequence). The CDR3 covers 16 residues. J was trimmed by 7 bases and V by 4 bases; bases with no gene match: 13.

Within the sample, this clonotype is large. V and J are TRBV7-8 and TRBJ2-1, with D perhaps TRBD1 (6 bases). Germline V gene lookup returns CDR1 SGHVS and CDR2 FQNEAQ. The CDR3 runs to 14 residues. Trimming took 1 base from V and 6 from J, leaving 10 bases between them. The CDR3 nucleotides read TGTGCCAGCAGCTTAGGGGCGACAGGCAATGAGCAGTTCTTC. Translated, it gives CASSLGATGNEQFF.

By frequency in the sample, this clonotype is large (0.1 to 1%). CDR3 DNA: TGTGCCAGCAGTTACTCGTTTGGGACGAGTGACTATGGCTACACCTTC. Its protein product is CASSYSFGTSDYGYTF. V gene TRBV6-5 combines with J gene TRBJ1-2; tentative D call: TRBD1 (5 bases). V was cut by 0 bases and J by 3 bases, with 14 bases left in between. The CDR3 has 16 amino acids. CDR1 is MNHEY and CDR2 is SVGAGI in the germline V gene.

This clonotype was recorded a few times. The rearrangement links TRBV27 to TRBJ1-6; a possible D gene is TRBD1 (6 bases). CDR1 is MNHEY and CDR2 is SMNVEV in the germline V gene (reference sequence). The CDR3 sequence is 16 residues long. Trimming stripped 5 bases from V and 8 bases from J, with 19 bases between. The DNA of the CDR3 is TGTGCCAGCAGTACGTATGACAGGACTTTTCATTCACCCCTCCACTTT. Protein product: CASSTYDRTFHSPLHF.

In this sample, this clonotype is medium-sized (0.01 to 0.1%). The chain combines TRBV28 with TRBJ1-2; D not resolved. CDR3 length: 14 amino acids. Germline-derived CDR1 and CDR2 are MDHEN and SYDVKM. Trimming removed 8 bases at V and 1 base at J, with 14 bases between. CDR3 DNA: TGTGCCAGCGGCCCCTCTGGCCTTAACTATGGCTACACCTTC. It translates to CASGPSGLNYGYTF.

This clonotype was counted a few times. A much larger clone lies one base from this, so it may be a read error. Since no conserved phenylalanine or tryptophan closes the CDR3, a read error is the likely cause. The CDR3 bases are TGTGCCAGCAGCTCGTACCAATCCTACGAGCAGTACTCC. Its protein is CASSSYQSYEQYS. This sequence joins TRBV5-5 and TRBJ2-7; D is unresolved. V was clipped by 3 bases and J by 1 base, with 8 bases between them. Germline CDR1 reads SGHKS; CDR2 reads YYEKEE (reference sequence). The CDR3 sequence is 13 residues long.

This clonotype was detected only a few times. The chain is built from TRBV6-6 and TRBJ2-7; D possibly matches TRBD1 or TRBD2 (6 bases each). Germline V gene sequence: CDR1 MNHNY, CDR2 SVGAGI (reference sequence). The CDR3 length is 13 residues. V was trimmed by 10 bases and J by 4 bases, leaving 17 bases between them. The CDR3 DNA is TGTGCCACGAAAGGGGGGAGCGGGTACGAGCAGTACTTC. Its translation is CATKGGSGYEQYF.

The V call is TRBV12-3 or TRBV12-4, the J call TRBJ2-3; TRBD2 agrees at 12 bases. The CDR3 runs 16 residues. J was trimmed by 3 bases and V by 5 bases; bases with no gene match: 6. The CDR3 DNA reads as TGTGCCAGCAGTCCCCGAGGACTAGCGGGAACAGATACGCAGTATTTT. As protein: CASSPRGLAGTDTQYF.

This clonotype is labeled medium-sized. J is TRBJ2-6 and V is TRBV2; D perhaps matches TRBD1 (6 bases). V shed 3 bases and J shed 4 bases, with 10 bases lying between them. The V gene's germline CDR1 is SNHLY and CDR2 FYNNEI. The CDR3 totals 15 residues. CDR3 bases: TGTGCCAGCAGTGACAGGGGCGGCGGGGCCAACGTCCTGACTTTC. Its translation: CASSDRGGGANVLTF.

By share of the sample, this clonotype is medium-sized. The CDR3 sequence: CASSPGQYKETQYF. CDR3 coding DNA: TGTGCCAGCAGCCCCGGACAGTACAAAGAGACCCAGTACTTC. The chain employs TRBV6-6 and TRBJ2-5; tentative D call: TRBD1 (6 bases). Trimming removed 6 bases from V and 3 bases from J, with 14 bases in between. The CDR3 is made up of 14 amino acids. From germline, CDR1 is MNHNY and CDR2 SVGAGI (reference sequence).

This clonotype rates as medium-sized. This chain uses TRBV20-1 with TRBJ2-5; 9 bases are shared with TRBD2. The trim removed 5 bases at V and 5 bases at J, leaving 12 bases unmatched. Germline V gene lookup returns CDR1 DFQATT and CDR2 SNEGSKA (reference sequence). The CDR3 totals 15 residues. This chain's CDR3 is CSAGSRTSVRETQYF. CDR3 nucleotide sequence: TGCAGTGCTGGCAGTAGGACTAGCGTGAGGGAGACCCAGTACTTC.

In its sample, this clonotype was seen many times. V usage is TRBV5-4 and J usage is TRBJ2-7; 8 positions match TRBD1. Germline CDR1 is SGHNT and CDR2 is YYREEE (reference sequence). The CDR3 extends over 14 amino acids. The trim removed 3 bases at V and 2 bases at J, leaving 4 bases unmatched. The CDR3 here is CASSSTGGPYEQYF. The CDR3 DNA reads as TGTGCCAGCAGCTCCACAGGGGGACCCTACGAGCAGTACTTC.

By its share, this clonotype is large (0.1 to 1%). The chain is built from TRBV11-2 and TRBJ1-6; the D gene is possibly TRBD1 (5 bases). The CDR3 totals 16 residues. CDR1 SGHAT and CDR2 FQNNGV come from the germline V gene. V was cut by 5 bases and J by 6 bases, with 17 bases left in between. In DNA form, the CDR3 reads TGTGCCAGCAGCCCTGCGACCGGGACCGTTAATTCACCCCTCCACTTT. It translates to CASSPATGTVNSPLHF.

By share of the sample, this clonotype is large. This chain links TRBV5-1 with TRBJ2-7, with 8 nucleotides matching TRBD2. CDR1 is SGHRS and CDR2 is YFSETQ in the germline V gene. J gave up 3 bases and V 4 bases, and 12 bases lay outside the gene matches. The CDR3 totals 16 residues. The CDR3 nucleotides read TGCGCCAGCAGCCCCCGAGGGCGGGGGGACCTCTACGAGCAGTACTTC. Protein: CASSPRGRGDLYEQYF.

This clonotype was counted at least ten times. The chain is built from TRBV6-2 or TRBV6-3 and TRBJ2-1, with D unresolved. Germline-derived CDR1 and CDR2 are MNHEY and SVGEGT. Trimming pared 5 bases from V and 0 bases from J, leaving 8 bases between. The CDR3 is 14 amino acids. This CDR3 is CASSPQSSYNEQFF. CDR3 DNA: TGTGCCAGCAGTCCACAGAGCTCCTACAATGAGCAGTTCTTC.

This clonotype is medium-sized. The chain employs TRBV10-3 and TRBJ1-1; 7 bases are a match to TRBD1. Germline V gene lookup returns CDR1 ENHRY and CDR2 SYGVKD. V was pared by 4 bases and J by 7 bases, with 3 bases of the junction left unmatched. The CDR3 loop spans 12 amino acids. This CDR3 is CAISGTGDEAFF. The CDR3 DNA reads TGTGCCATCAGTGGAACAGGGGATGAAGCTTTCTTT.

This clonotype is classed as medium-sized. The rearrangement uses TRBV5-1 and TRBJ2-1; 11 bases align to TRBD2. This CDR3 is 15 amino acids long. V shed 7 bases and J 5 bases; nucleotides not matched to a gene: 8. Germline CDR1 reads SGHRS; CDR2 reads YFSETQ. The DNA for the CDR3 is TGCGCCAGCTTCCCCGGGACTAGCGGTCACAATGAGCAGTTCTTC. It translates to CASFPGTSGHNEQFF. Based on the CDR3 plus reference TRBV5-1 and TRBJ2-1, the full variable domain is KAGVTQTPRYLIKTRGQQVTLSCSPISGHRSVSWYQQTPGQGLQFLFEYFSETQRNKGNFPGRFSGRQFSNSRSEMNVSTLELGDSALYLCASFPGTSGHNEQFFGPGTRLTVL.

The chain links TRBV20-1 to TRBJ1-2; 7 nucleotides line up with TRBD1. CDR1 is DFQATT and CDR2 is SNEGSKA in the germline V gene (reference sequence). V was pared by 6 bases and J by 5 bases, with 9 bases of the junction left unmatched. The CDR3 has 13 residues. In DNA form, the CDR3 reads TGCAGTGCAAGTCCGGGACAGACTTATGGCTACACCTTC. Translating it yields CSASPGQTYGYTF.

This clonotype is categorized as large (0.1 to 1%). This sequence joins TRBV27 and TRBJ2-1; 7 bases line up with TRBD2. The ends lost 0 bases at V and 2 bases at J; junction bases unmatched: 4. Germline CDR1 is MNHEY and CDR2 is SMNVEV (reference sequence). The CDR3 length is 16 residues. CDR3 coding DNA: TGTGCCAGCAGTTTATCGGCGGGAGTCGCCTACAATGAGCAGTTCTTC. Translating it yields CASSLSAGVAYNEQFF.

In this sample, this clonotype turned up many times. This chain uses TRBV2 with TRBJ1-6; 7 bases agree with TRBD1. This CDR3 spans 13 amino acids. J gave up 7 bases and V 6 bases, and 3 bases lay outside the gene matches. CDR1 is SNHLY and CDR2 is FYNNEI in the germline V gene. CDR3 protein: CASRGGGNSPLHF. For the CDR3, the DNA is TGTGCCAGCAGAGGGGGCGGGAATTCACCCCTCCACTTT.

The rearrangement links TRBV12-3 or TRBV12-4 to TRBJ2-4; D ambiguous. Trimming shortened V by 6 bases and J by 0 bases, and 9 bases separated the two germline ends. The CDR3 is made up of 14 amino acids. The CDR3 region has the DNA TGTGCCAGCAGCCAGCCTGGAGCCAAAAACATTCAGTACTTC. This sequence encodes CASSQPGAKNIQYF.

This clonotype was recorded many times. V gene TRBV12-3 or TRBV12-4 combines with J gene TRBJ2-7, with D possibly TRBD1 on 5 matching bases. The CDR3 spans 13 residues. With 6 bases removed from V and 2 bases from J, the gap between germline ends came to 11 bases. The CDR3 DNA sequence: TGTGCCAGCAGCATGGGGCTTCCCTACGAGCAGTACTTC. This sequence encodes CASSMGLPYEQYF.